This T cell receptor (beta chain) was recovered during a study of neurological immune-mediated disorders. TCRdb processed the 5' RACE reads anew with MiXCR; each CDR3 protein has one entry. The sample lists about 89,000 distinct CDR3 sequences; 2.6% were seen once. CDR3 size: 13 residues. From germline, CDR1 is DFQATT and CDR2 SNEGSKA (reference sequence). As regards this clonotype: The germline gene is not matched at one end of the junction; a read error may be the cause.

Sequencing input: PBMCs. The clonotype originates from a woman aged 30 to 39 with multiple sclerosis. The chain employs TRBV20-1 and TRBJ1-6, with D unclear. CDR3 region: CSTLSSYNSTLNF. Here the CDR3 DNA reads TGCAGCACCCTGAGCTCCTATAATTCAACCCTCAACTTT.